A single TCR beta chain is shown here with its context. What it binds is unknown. These data originate in a study of identifying expanded T cells in peripheral blood. TCRdb's table, derived via immunoSEQ multiplex PCR, lists solely in-frame clones and lacks some. The sample includes about 52,000 clones, 82% seen only once; the top ten take 11% to 15%. Germline lookup yields CDR1 LGHNA and CDR2 YSLEER. The CDR3 is made up of 14 amino acids. Trimming took off 4 bases at V and 1 base at J, with 7 bases between the two ends. General study findings and limits: Clone count variance between roughly 2-week samples rose with total template count. About 1.3 clones differed between technical replicates, versus roughly 16 and 20 over time.

Healthy donors had no documented immune events, such as infections, while sampled. The sequenced sample was blood. The TCR comes from a person between 18 and 75 years old in good health. The genes are TRBV4-3 and TRBJ2-2; D is ambiguous. The CDR3, as DNA: TGCGCCAGCAGCCGAGAGGTGAACACCGGGGAGCTGTTTTTT. This encodes CASSREVNTGELFF.